Following are 7 T cell receptor beta chains from one sample sequenced in a study of OX40 agonist ivuxolimab in advanced cancers. Sequenced by immunoSEQ multiplex PCR; TCRdb stores in-frame clones only, minus some. The sample lists tens of thousands of clones; roughly 90% were seen once. The sample in question was CD4+ or CD8+ T cells sorted from blood, obtained in a trial of the OX40 agonist ivuxolimab. These receptors all stem from an adult with an advanced solid tumor such as melanoma, head and neck, liver or kidney cancer.

The table lists this clone with a few counts. This chain uses TRBV30 with TRBJ1-1; D gene uncertain. The V gene lost 2 bases and the J gene lost 0 bases, with 7 bases spanning the gap. The CDR3 totals 13 residues. The germline V gene encodes CDR1 GTSNPN and CDR2 SVGIG (reference sequence). CDR3 residues: CAWSRRLNTEAFF. The CDR3 region has the DNA TGTGCCTGGAGTCGGAGACTGAACACTGAAGCTTTCTTT.

The chain recombines TRBV27 with TRBJ2-1, with TRBD2 identical over 10 bases. This CDR3 region has 19 residues. V shed 1 base, J shed 8 bases, and the junction held 17 bases outside the gene matches. The germline V gene encodes CDR1 MNHEY and CDR2 SMNVEV (reference sequence). CDR3 coding DNA: TGTGCCAGCAGTTTATTGATCGGGCCAGCGGGAGGGCTGTTGCATGAGCAGTTCTTC. Its protein is CASSLLIGPAGGLLHEQFF.

This clone appeared a few times. The J gene is TRBJ1-2, the V gene TRBV7-9, with 10 bases identical to TRBD1. The CDR3 length is 14 residues. The germline V gene has CDR1 SEHNR and CDR2 FQNEAQ (reference sequence). V trimming: 5 bases; J trimming: 6 bases; junction bases outside the gene matches: 6. The DNA of the CDR3 is TGTGCCAGCAGCGGACAGGGGGTACCGAATGGCTACACCTTC. The encoded protein is CASSGQGVPNGYTF.

DNA for the CDR3: TGTGCCAGCAGCGCCGGGGGGGAGGACTATGGCTACACCTTC. This sequence encodes CASSAGGEDYGYTF. The chain links TRBV5-4 to TRBJ1-2; TRBD1 is a possible D gene (5 bases). The CDR3 spans 14 residues. Trimming removed 4 bases from V and 3 bases from J, with 13 bases in between. CDR1 is SGHNT and CDR2 is YYREEE in the germline V gene (reference sequence).

This chain uses TRBV6-5 with TRBJ2-1; 8 positions match TRBD2. The CDR3 length is 15 residues. CDR1 is MNHEY and CDR2 is SVGAGI in the germline V gene. V was clipped by 1 base and J by 5 bases; unmatched bases: 4. The CDR3 coding sequence is TGTGCCAGCAGTTACTACGGCGGGGGGAACAATGAGCAGTTCTTC. Translating it yields CASSYYGGGNNEQFF.

The J gene is TRBJ1-1, the V gene TRBV10-3; 9 nucleotides match TRBD1. Germline assignment: CDR1 ENHRY and CDR2 SYGVKD. The J segment lost 3 bases and the V segment lost 1 base, leaving 3 bases of the junction unmatched. CDR3 length: 15 residues. The CDR3: CAISEWGTGYTEAFF. DNA of the CDR3: TGTGCCATCAGTGAGTGGGGGACAGGGTACACTGAAGCTTTCTTT.

The chain carries TRBV13 and TRBJ2-7; D is undetermined. This CDR3 has 12 residues. With 2 bases removed from V and 6 bases from J, the gap between germline ends came to 8 bases. Per germline, CDR1 PRHDT and CDR2 FYEKMQ (reference sequence). CDR3 amino acids: CASSLFGGEQYF. The CDR3 DNA is TGTGCCAGCAGCTTATTTGGCGGCGAGCAGTACTTC.